Below, 16 T cell receptor beta chains from the same sample are listed, as sequenced in a study of cytomegalovirus exposure and HLA in healthy donors. Primers: 60 Vbeta forward and 13 Jbeta reverse. Profiling relied on immunoSEQ multiplex PCR, and the TCRdb table lists in-frame clones only, not all of them. Among 100,000 to 150,000 clones listed, more than 75% were seen once. Sequenced sample: PBMCs. These receptors all stem from a man between 18 and 29 years old in good health and CMV-seronegative.

V and J are TRBV5-1 and TRBJ1-6; 8 bases agree with TRBD1. Germline-derived CDR1 and CDR2 are SGHRS and YFSETQ. With 4 bases clipped from V and 9 bases from J, the junction kept 6 bases outside the gene matches. This CDR3 region has 14 residues. Written as DNA, the CDR3 is TGCGCCAGCAGCCACCCGGGACAGGCTTCACCCCTCCACTTT. Translating it yields CASSHPGQASPLHF.

This clone was found once. This chain links TRBV5-1 with TRBJ1-2; TRBD1 is a possible D gene (5 bases). The CDR3 runs 14 residues. In germline, CDR1 is SGHRS, CDR2 YFSETQ. V lost 1 base, J lost 6 bases, and 13 bases lay in between. The CDR3 loop is CASSLRSGMDGYTF. Written as DNA, the CDR3 is TGCGCCAGCAGCTTGAGGTCAGGGATGGATGGCTACACCTTC.

This clone was found once. The CDR3 loop is CASSVPGLAPKADTQYF. The CDR3 DNA is TGCGCCAGCAGTGTTCCGGGACTAGCTCCCAAGGCAGATACGCAGTATTTT. The gene calls are TRBV10-2 and TRBJ2-3; 9 bases map to TRBD2. Germline CDR1 WSHSY, CDR2 SAAADI. The CDR3 loop spans 17 amino acids. V lost 4 bases, J lost 4 bases, and 12 bases stayed unmatched.

The chain is built from TRBV12-5 and TRBJ2-2; TRBD1 is a possible D gene (6 bases). The germline V gene has CDR1 LGHNT and CDR2 FRNRAP. CDR3 size: 13 residues. V shed 1 base and J shed 6 bases, with 6 bases lying between them. The CDR3 nucleotides are TGTGCTAGTGGTTTGGGGACAGCCGGGGAGCTGTTTTTT. As protein: CASGLGTAGELFF.

The CDR3: CASSDQTGDSANTGELFF. The CDR3 nucleotides read TGTGCCAGCAGTGATCAAACAGGGGATAGCGCGAACACCGGGGAGCTGTTTTTT. The rearrangement joins TRBV25-1 to TRBJ2-2, with 7 bases identical to TRBD1. This CDR3 has 18 amino acids. The V gene's germline CDR1 is MGHDK and CDR2 SYGVNS. With 3 bases clipped from V and 0 bases from J, the junction kept 10 bases outside the gene matches.

The chain carries TRBV27 and TRBJ1-1; D remains unclear. V dropped 5 bases and J dropped 1 base, with 8 bases sitting between them. The CDR3 is 13 residues long. Germline V lookup: CDR1 MNHEY, CDR2 SMNVEV (reference sequence). CDR3 sequence reads: CASSPTQNTEAFF. For the CDR3, the DNA is TGTGCCAGCAGTCCAACACAGAACACTGAAGCTTTCTTT.

V usage is TRBV11-1 and J usage is TRBJ1-3; D is unresolved. The CDR3 loop spans 15 amino acids. The ends were cut back, 3 bases at V and 0 bases at J, with 9 bases in the middle. CDR1 and CDR2 from the germline V gene are SGHAT and FQDESV (reference sequence). CDR3 DNA sequence: TGTGCCAGCAGCTTTCTAGCGAACTCTGGAAACACCATATATTTT. Protein: CASSFLANSGNTIYF.

A single count supports this clone. V gene TRBV4-3 combines with J gene TRBJ1-1, with unresolved D. CDR3 length: 18 residues. The germline V gene has CDR1 LGHNA and CDR2 YSLEER. Trimming removed 0 bases at V and 0 bases at J, with 17 bases between. Here the CDR3 reads CASSQEAPISMLNTEAFF. The CDR3 nucleotides are TGCGCCAGCAGCCAAGAAGCTCCAATAAGCATGTTGAACACTGAAGCTTTCTTT.

This rearrangement joins TRBV5-1 to TRBJ1-6; D is possibly TRBD1 (6 bases). Trimming took off 4 bases at V and 5 bases at J, with 13 bases between the two ends. This CDR3 is 15 amino acids long. Germline V lookup: CDR1 SGHRS, CDR2 YFSETQ. CDR3 in amino acids: CASSAGQPDNSPLHF. CDR3 DNA sequence: TGCGCCAGCAGCGCCGGACAGCCAGATAATTCACCCCTCCACTTT.

CDR3 nucleotides: TGCGCCAGCAGCTTGGCCGGGACAGGTGAAGCTTTCTTT. Protein sequence: CASSLAGTGEAFF. This sequence joins TRBV5-1 and TRBJ1-1, with 8 bases identical to TRBD1. Germline V gene data show CDR1 as SGHRS and CDR2 as YFSETQ. After removal of 0 bases from V and 7 bases from J, the junction contained 2 bases not matched to a gene. The CDR3 loop spans 13 amino acids.

The chain couples TRBV7-9 to TRBJ2-1; D possibly corresponds to TRBD1 (6 bases). Trimming took 0 bases from V and 4 from J, leaving 10 bases between them. This CDR3 comprises 15 residues. The germline V gene encodes CDR1 SEHNR and CDR2 FQNEAQ (reference sequence). The CDR3 protein is CASSLAGTKYNEQFF. In DNA, the CDR3 is TGTGCCAGCAGCTTAGCCGGGACAAAGTACAATGAGCAGTTCTTC.

This chain links TRBV10-2 with TRBJ2-7; 8 nucleotides agree with TRBD2. V dropped 8 bases and J dropped 2; count of bases not matched to a gene: 5. The germline V gene encodes CDR1 WSHSY and CDR2 SAAADI. This CDR3 comprises 13 residues. The CDR3 protein is CASYRGGTYEQYF. The CDR3 nucleotides are TGCGCCAGCTACCGGGGGGGAACCTACGAGCAGTACTTC.

The rearrangement links TRBV2 to TRBJ2-1, with 16 bases identical to TRBD2. Germline assignment: CDR1 SNHLY and CDR2 FYNNEI. The CDR3 consists of 16 residues. V lost 6 bases, J lost 12 bases, and 11 bases stayed unmatched. CDR3 amino acids: CASRKGTSGGAWAQFF. The CDR3 DNA is TGTGCCAGCAGAAAGGGGACTAGCGGGGGGGCATGGGCGCAGTTCTTC.

This clone was found a few times. The rearrangement joins TRBV11-2 to TRBJ2-5, with 7 bases fitting TRBD1. The V segment lost 4 bases and the J segment 1 base; nucleotides outside the gene matches: 12. The CDR3 is 17 amino acids. Germline CDR1 and CDR2: SGHAT and FQNNGV. CDR3 sequence: CASSSSLTGTPQETQYF. The CDR3 bases are TGTGCCAGCAGCTCCTCCCTGACAGGGACCCCCCAAGAGACCCAGTACTTC. The full variable domain, its missing parts supplied by reference TRBV11-2 and TRBJ2-5, is EAGVAQSPRYKIIEKRQSVAFWCNPISGHATLYWYQQILGQGPKLLIQFQNNGVVDDSQLPKDRFSAERLKGVDSTLKIQPAKLEDSAVYLCASSSSLTGTPQETQYFGPGTRLLVL.

With respect to this clone: The junction does not match germline at one end; this may be a read error. V gene TRBV2 combines with J gene TRBJ2-2, with D maybe TRBD1 (5 bases). The CDR3 is 13 amino acids. Germline CDR1 reads SNHLY; CDR2 reads FYNNEI. The DNA for the CDR3 is TGTGCCAGCAGGGAAGACAGCACCGGGGAGCTGTTTTTT. Translation gives CASREDSTGELFF.

V is TRBV9 and J is TRBJ1-1, with D possibly matching TRBD1 (6 bases). Germline V CDR1 and CDR2: SGDLS, YYNGEE. This CDR3 region has 16 residues. Trimming removed 3 bases at V and 1 base at J, with 16 bases between. The CDR3 sequence is CASSAHPQGSNTEAFF. CDR3 bases: TGTGCCAGCAGCGCCCACCCCCAGGGGTCGAACACTGAAGCTTTCTTT.